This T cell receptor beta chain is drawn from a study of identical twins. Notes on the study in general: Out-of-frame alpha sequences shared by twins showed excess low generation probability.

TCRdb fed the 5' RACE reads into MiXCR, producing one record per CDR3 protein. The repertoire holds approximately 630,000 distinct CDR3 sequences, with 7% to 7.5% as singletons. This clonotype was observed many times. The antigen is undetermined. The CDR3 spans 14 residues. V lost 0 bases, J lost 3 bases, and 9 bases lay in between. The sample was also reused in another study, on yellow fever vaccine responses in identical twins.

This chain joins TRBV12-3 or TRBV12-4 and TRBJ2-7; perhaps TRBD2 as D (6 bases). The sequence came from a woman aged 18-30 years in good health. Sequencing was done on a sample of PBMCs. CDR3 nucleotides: TGTGCCAGCAGTTTAGCCGGGAGTCGCTACGAGCAGTACTTC. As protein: CASSLAGSRYEQYF.